This T cell receptor beta chain was found in a study of cytomegalovirus exposure and HLA in healthy donors. Study in general: The roughly 110 validation repertoires were produced on the same platform as the 700 or so repertoires of the first cohort. This was reported in a later analysis.

Comments on this clone: Its antigen is as yet unknown.

Germline lookup yields CDR1 LNHNV and CDR2 YYDKDF (reference sequence). The ends lost 1 base at V and 6 bases at J; junction bases unmatched: 3. The CDR3 extends over 15 amino acids. General observations from the study: It was reported that the classifier diagnosed cytomegalovirus status with high specificity and sensitivity in both the original and validation cohorts. A list of roughly 180 TCR beta chains associated with cytomegalovirus was given.

Sequencing was performed with immunoSEQ multiplex PCR; in TCRdb, only in-frame clones are kept and a portion is missing. The sample lists over 200,000 clones; around 88% were seen once. The sample comprised PBMCs. The rearrangement uses TRBV15 and TRBJ2-3; 11 bases match TRBD2. The clonotype was recovered from a young woman in good health and CMV-seronegative. The CDR3 region is CATSRGSGRADTQYF. CDR3 sequence (DNA): TGTGCCACCAGCAGAGGTAGCGGGAGGGCGGATACGCAGTATTTT.